This T cell receptor beta chain is drawn from a study of blood T cell repertoires in COVID-19. CDR3 size: 15 residues. Germline loops: CDR1 SGDLS, CDR2 YYNGEE. As regards this clone: One end of the junction fails to match germline, which may point to a read error.

The assay was immunoSEQ multiplex PCR, and TCRdb's table has in-frame clones only and misses some. Among approximately 81,000 clones listed, 70% to 90% were seen once. This clonotype was sampled from a man between 70 and 80 years old with active or convalescent COVID-19. This rearrangement joins TRBV9 to TRBJ2-3; TRBD2 aligns across 8 bases. The sample taken for sequencing was peripheral blood. Written as DNA, the CDR3 is TGTGCCAACAGCGTAGGGACTAGTCGAACAGATACGCAGTATTTT. It encodes CANSVGTSRTDTQYF. The full variable domain, with the rest looked up from reference TRBV9 and TRBJ2-3, is DSGVTQTPKHLITATGQRVTLRCSPRSGDLSVYWYQQSLDQGLQFLIQYYNGEERAKGNILERFSAQQFPDLHSELNLSSLELGDSALYFCANSVGTSRTDTQYFGPGTRLTVL.